This T cell receptor (beta chain) is drawn from a study of regulatory T cells in long-lasting Graves disease. In this sample, this clonotype turned up a few times. Library construction for TCR beta used iRepertoire HTBI primers and Arm-PCR of CDR3 regions. One entry per CDR3 protein, called by TCRdb with MiXCR from the multiplex PCR reads. The sample shows 500,000 to 700,000 distinct CDR3 sequences, roughly 30% of them seen only once. V was clipped by 0 bases and J by 2 bases, with 15 bases between them. The germline V gene has CDR1 SGHDT and CDR2 YYEEEE. The CDR3 loop spans 16 amino acids. Time point described: persistent/refractory GD, antithyroid drugs over 5 years with positive TRAb. TCR sequences were obtained from RNA taken from PBMCs. American Thyroid Association guidelines defined how Graves' disease was diagnosed.

The sample consisted of peripheral blood mononuclear cells (PBMCs), taken when the disease was refractory, from a patient treated with antithyroid drugs. The V and J genes are TRBV5-6 and TRBJ2-7; a weak D match, TRBD1 (6 bases). This clonotype originated in a female donor with Graves disease. CDR3 residues: CASSLAGQLSTYEQYF. DNA of the CDR3: TGTGCCAGCAGCTTGGCCGGACAGCTCTCAACCTACGAGCAGTACTTC.